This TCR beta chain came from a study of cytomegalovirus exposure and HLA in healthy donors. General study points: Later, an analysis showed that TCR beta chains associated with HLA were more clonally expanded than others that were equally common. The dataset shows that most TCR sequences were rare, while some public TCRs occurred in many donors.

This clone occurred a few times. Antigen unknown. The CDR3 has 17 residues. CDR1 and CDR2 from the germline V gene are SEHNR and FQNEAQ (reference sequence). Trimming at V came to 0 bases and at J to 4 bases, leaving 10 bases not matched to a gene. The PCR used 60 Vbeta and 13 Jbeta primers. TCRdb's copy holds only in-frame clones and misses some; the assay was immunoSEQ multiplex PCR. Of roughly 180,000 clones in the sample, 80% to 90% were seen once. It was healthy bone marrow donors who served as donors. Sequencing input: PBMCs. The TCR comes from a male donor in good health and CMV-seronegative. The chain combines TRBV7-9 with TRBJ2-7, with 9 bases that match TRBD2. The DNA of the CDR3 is TGTGCCAGCAGCTTAGCCCGGGGTAGCGGGAGTCTATACGAGCAGTACTTC. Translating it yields CASSLARGSGSLYEQYF.